The next 5 T cell receptor beta chains were all read from a single sample in a study of T cell changes during pregnancy in multiple sclerosis. Repertoires were generated with immunoSEQ multiplex PCR, while TCRdb's copy carries only in-frame clones and drops some. This table holds 70,000 or so clones, around 90% found once. Sequencing used CD4+ T cells from peripheral blood mononuclear cells, obtained before pregnancy. Every receptor here comes from a female donor with multiple sclerosis, enrolled in a pregnancy study.

This chain uses TRBV19 with TRBJ2-7; 9 bases line up with TRBD1. The germline V gene encodes CDR1 LNHDA and CDR2 SQIVND (reference sequence). J lost 4 bases, V lost 4 bases, and 8 bases had no gene match. This CDR3 region has 15 residues. The CDR3 region is CASSTPGTGTYEQYF. The CDR3 DNA reads as TGTGCCAGTAGTACGCCCGGGACAGGGACTTACGAGCAGTACTTC.

The chain combines TRBV18 with TRBJ2-1; 16 nucleotides agree with TRBD2. V shed 3 bases, J shed 0 bases, and the junction held 2 bases outside the gene matches. Per the germline V gene, CDR1 is KGHSH and CDR2 is LQKENI. The CDR3 has 18 residues. CDR3 bases: TGTGCCAGCTCACCGGGACTAGCGGGAGGGAGCTCCTACAATGAGCAGTTCTTC. This encodes CASSPGLAGGSSYNEQFF.

The V and J genes are TRBV25-1 and TRBJ2-5; 12 nucleotides agree with TRBD2. With 4 bases clipped from V and 4 bases from J, the junction kept 10 bases outside the gene matches. The CDR3 is 17 residues long. Germline-derived CDR1 and CDR2 are MGHDK and SYGVNS. For the CDR3, the DNA is TGTGCCAGCAGTGCGAGGACTAGCGGGACGGAGGGAGAGACCCAGTACTTC. This sequence encodes CASSARTSGTEGETQYF.

This chain connects TRBV7-9 to TRBJ1-5, with D unresolved. The CDR3 is 15 amino acids. Germline V gives CDR1 SEHNR, CDR2 FQNEAQ (reference sequence). The V end was cut by 1 base, the J end by 0 bases, with 7 bases between. Written as DNA, the CDR3 is TGTGCCAGCAGCTTAGGAATCAGTAGCAATCAGCCCCAGCATTTT. This encodes CASSLGISSNQPQHF.

The rearrangement joins TRBV7-2 to TRBJ2-5; 7 bases match TRBD1. V lost 5 bases to trimming and J lost 8 bases; unmatched junction nucleotides: 11. The CDR3 sequence is 14 residues long. CDR1 SGHTA and CDR2 FQGNSA come from the germline V gene. The CDR3 here is CASSVQGFEATQYF. The CDR3 bases are TGTGCCAGCAGCGTACAGGGGTTTGAAGCTACCCAGTACTTC.